The T cell receptor beta chain described here comes from a study of T cell responses to AZD1222 COVID-19 vaccine. As concerns this clone: Its specificity is unknown.

The method was immunoSEQ multiplex PCR; TCRdb's version includes in-frame clones alone and lacks a portion of them. The sample holds approximately 81,000 clones, 83% seen once. Study-level findings and limits: Clonal diversity was possibly underestimated; the donors were predominantly white British and more often female. Elevations in Spike-specific TCR breadth and depth followed administration of two AZD1222 doses. Along spike, vaccine-associated CD4 TCRs were found throughout, with dominance at 160-218 and 743-854.

This specimen was peripheral blood, taken 28 days after the second AZD1222 dose. The clonotype was recovered from an adult who received the AZD1222 COVID-19 vaccine.

CDR3 residues: CASSSGGQETQYF. DNA for the CDR3: TGTGCCAGCAGCTCCGGCGGCCAAGAGACCCAGTACTTC. The chain couples TRBV27 to TRBJ2-5, with D uncertain. CDR1 and CDR2 (germline): MNHEY, SMNVEV (reference sequence). Trimming left V 6 bases short and J 1 base short, with 9 bases between. The length of the CDR3 is 13 residues.